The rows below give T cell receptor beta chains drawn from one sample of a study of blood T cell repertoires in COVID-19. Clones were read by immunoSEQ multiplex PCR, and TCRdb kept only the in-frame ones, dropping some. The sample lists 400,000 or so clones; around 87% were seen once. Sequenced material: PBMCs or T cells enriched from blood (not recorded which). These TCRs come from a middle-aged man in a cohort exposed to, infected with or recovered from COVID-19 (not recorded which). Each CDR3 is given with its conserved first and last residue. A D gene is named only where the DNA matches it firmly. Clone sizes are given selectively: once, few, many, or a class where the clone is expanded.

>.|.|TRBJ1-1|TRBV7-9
TGTGCCAGCAGCCAGGACGGGGGGGACACTGAAGCTTTCTTT
CASSQDGGDTEAFF
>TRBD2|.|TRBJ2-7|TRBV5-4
TGTGCCAGCAGCTCGGGACTAGCGGGAGGTGCCTACGAGCAGTACTTC
CASSSGLAGGAYEQYF
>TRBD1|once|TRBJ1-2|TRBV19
TGTGCCAGTAGCCCCTGGGCGACAAGGGACAGGAACGGCTACACCTTC
CASSPWATRDRNGYTF
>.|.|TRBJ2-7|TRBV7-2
TGTGCCAGCAGCTTAGCCCACACCTCCTACGAGCAGTACTTC
CASSLAHTSYEQYF
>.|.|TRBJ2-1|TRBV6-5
TGTGCCAGCAGGGAGACCAATATCAATGAGCAGTTCTTC
CASRETNINEQFF
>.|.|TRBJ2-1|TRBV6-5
TGTGCCAGCAGCCTCCCCGGTAATGAGCAGTTCTTC
CASSLPGNEQFF
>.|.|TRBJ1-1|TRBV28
TGTGCCAGCACCCCGGGTGGGGGGTCGCACACTGAAGCTTTCTTT
CASTPGGGSHTEAFF
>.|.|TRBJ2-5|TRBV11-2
TGTGCCAGCAGCTTAGGAAACTTGTACCAAGAGACCCAGTACTTC
CASSLGNLYQETQYF
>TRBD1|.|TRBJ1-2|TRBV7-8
TGTGCCAGCAGCTTATGGGCAGGGGGCTACGGAGACTATGGCTACACCTTC
CASSLWAGGYGDYGYTF
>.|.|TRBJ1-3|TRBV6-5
TGTGCCAGCAGTTACGACAGGCCCAGCTCTGGAAACACCATATATTTT
CASSYDRPSSGNTIYF
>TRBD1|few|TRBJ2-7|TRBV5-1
TGCGCCAGCAGCTGGGGACAGACCTCCGTTTACGAGCAGTACTTC
CASSWGQTSVYEQYF
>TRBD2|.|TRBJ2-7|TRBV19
TGTGCCAGTAGTAGGACTAGGGACTCCTACGAGCAGTACTTC
CASSRTRDSYEQYF
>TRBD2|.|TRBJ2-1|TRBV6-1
TGTGCCAGCAGTGAAGGGGGGTTTGCGGGAGGGCGGTTCTTC
CASSEGGFAGGRFF
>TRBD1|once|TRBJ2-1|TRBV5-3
TGTGCCAGAAGCTTGGGAATTGTGACAGGGGAATCCAATGAGCAGTTCTTC
CARSLGIVTGESNEQFF
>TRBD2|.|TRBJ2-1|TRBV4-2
TGTGCCAGCAGCCAGGAGCTAGCGGGGACCTACAATGAGCAGTTCTTC
CASSQELAGTYNEQFF
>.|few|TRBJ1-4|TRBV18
TGTGCCAGCTCACAGGTGACAGGCGAAAAACTGTTTTTT
CASSQVTGEKLFF
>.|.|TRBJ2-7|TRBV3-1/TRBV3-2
TGTGCCAGCAGCCAAACGACAGCAACCTACGAGCAGTACTTC
CASSQTTATYEQYF
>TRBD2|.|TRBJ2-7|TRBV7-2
TGTGCCAGCAGCTTGGGACTAATCCACACATTC
CASSLGLIHTF
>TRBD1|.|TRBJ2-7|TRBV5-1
TGCGCCAGCAGCCCAGAAGGGGGACAGGGTACCTACGAGCAGTACTTC
CASSPEGGQGTYEQYF
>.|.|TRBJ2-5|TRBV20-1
TGCAGTGCTAGGTTACAAGAGACCCAGTACTTC
CSARLQETQYF
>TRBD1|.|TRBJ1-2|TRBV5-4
TGTGCCAGCAGCTTGTGGGACAGGGGTGGTGGCTACACCTTC
CASSLWDRGGGYTF
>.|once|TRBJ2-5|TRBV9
TGTGCCAGCAGCGTAGGAGGGGGTTCGGAGACCCAGTACTTC
CASSVGGGSETQYF
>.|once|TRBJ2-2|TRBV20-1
TGCAGTGCTAGTTCGAGAGGGCCGTCGACCGGGGAGCTGTTTTTT
CSASSRGPSTGELFF
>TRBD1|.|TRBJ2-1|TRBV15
TGTGCCACCAGCAGAGATTCAGGGGGCTCGGATGAGCAGTTCTTC
CATSRDSGGSDEQFF
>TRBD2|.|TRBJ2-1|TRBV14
TGTGCCAGCAGCCTAACTAGCGCCCCCTCCTACAATGAGCAGTTCTTC
CASSLTSAPSYNEQFF
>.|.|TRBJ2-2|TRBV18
TGTGCCAGCTCACCAAGGATCAGGGAAGCCGGGGAGCTGTTTTTT
CASSPRIREAGELFF
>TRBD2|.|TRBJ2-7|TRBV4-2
TGTGCCAGCAGCTATTTAGCGGGGAGGTCCTACGAGCAGTACTTC
CASSYLAGRSYEQYF
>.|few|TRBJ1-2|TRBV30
TGTGCCTGGAGTGTTCAGGGATGGTATGGCTACACCTTC
CAWSVQGWYGYTF
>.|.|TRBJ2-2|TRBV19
TGTGCCAGTAGTACCACTAACACCGGGGAGCTGTTTTTT
CASSTTNTGELFF
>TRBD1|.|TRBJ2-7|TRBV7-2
TGTGCCAGCAGCTTAGCGGGGGGACAGGGCCGCTACGAGCAGTACTTC
CASSLAGGQGRYEQYF
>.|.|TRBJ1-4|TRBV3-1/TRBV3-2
TGTGCCAGCAGCCGCACGCCCGGGAACAATGAAAAACTGTTTTTT
CASSRTPGNNEKLFF
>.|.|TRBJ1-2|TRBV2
TGTGCCAGCAGTGGAGGGGAGCGGGGCTATGGCTACACCTTC
CASSGGERGYGYTF
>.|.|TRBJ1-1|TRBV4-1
TGCGCCAGCAGCCAAGGACACAGTCGAAACACTGAAGCTTTCTTT
CASSQGHSRNTEAFF
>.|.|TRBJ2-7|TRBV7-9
TGTGCCAGCAGCCCCAGGTCTGCCTACGAGCAGTACTTC
CASSPRSAYEQYF
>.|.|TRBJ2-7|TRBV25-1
TGTGCCAGCAGTTATCCGTCCGGGAACTCCTACGAGCAGTACTTC
CASSYPSGNSYEQYF
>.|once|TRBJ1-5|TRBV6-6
TGTGCCAGCAGTTACTCCACAGGGAGACAGCCCCAGCATTTT
CASSYSTGRQPQHF
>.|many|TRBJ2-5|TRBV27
TGTGCCAGCGGGCTACAGGGTTTCCAAGAGACCCAGTACTTC
CASGLQGFQETQYF
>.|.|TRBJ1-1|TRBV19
TGTGCCAGTAGTATAGGTGGGGGGGCGATGGGAGGAACTGAAGCTTTCTTT
CASSIGGGAMGGTEAFF
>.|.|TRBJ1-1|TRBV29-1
TGCAGCGCTGGAGGGGATGAAGCTGAAGCTTTCTTT
CSAGGDEAEAFF
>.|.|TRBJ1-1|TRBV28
TGTGCCAGCAAAATGGTCACCTTCTCTATGAACACTGAAGCTTTCTTT
CASKMVTFSMNTEAFF
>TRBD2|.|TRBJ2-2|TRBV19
TGTGCCAGTAGGGGGCTACTAGCGGGACGCGGGGAGCTGTTTTTT
CASRGLLAGRGELFF
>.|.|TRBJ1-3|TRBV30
TGTGCATTAAGCAGGGGCGATGGAAACACCATATATTTT
CALSRGDGNTIYF